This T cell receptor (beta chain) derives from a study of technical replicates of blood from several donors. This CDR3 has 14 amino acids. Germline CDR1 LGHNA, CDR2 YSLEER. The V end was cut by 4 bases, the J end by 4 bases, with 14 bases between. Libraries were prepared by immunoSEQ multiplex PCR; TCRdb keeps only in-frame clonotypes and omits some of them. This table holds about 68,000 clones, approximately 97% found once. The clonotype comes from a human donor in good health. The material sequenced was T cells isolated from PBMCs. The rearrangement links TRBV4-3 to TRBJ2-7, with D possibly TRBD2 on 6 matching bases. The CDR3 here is CASSLERELYEQYF. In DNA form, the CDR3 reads TGCGCCAGCAGCCTCGAACGGGAGCTGTACGAGCAGTACTTC.